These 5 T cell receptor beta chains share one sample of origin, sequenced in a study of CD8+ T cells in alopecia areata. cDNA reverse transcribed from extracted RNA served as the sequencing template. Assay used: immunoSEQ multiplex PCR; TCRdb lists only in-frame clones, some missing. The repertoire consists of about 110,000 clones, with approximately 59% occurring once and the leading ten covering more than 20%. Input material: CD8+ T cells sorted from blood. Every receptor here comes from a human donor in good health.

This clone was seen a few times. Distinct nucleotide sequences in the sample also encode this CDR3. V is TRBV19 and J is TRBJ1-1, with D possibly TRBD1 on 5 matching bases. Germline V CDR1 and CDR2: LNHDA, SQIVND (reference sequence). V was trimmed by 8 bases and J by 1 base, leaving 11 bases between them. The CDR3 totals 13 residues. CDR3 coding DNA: TGTGCCAGTGGGGCATGGGGGAACACTGAAGCTTTCTTT. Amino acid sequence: CASGAWGNTEAFF.

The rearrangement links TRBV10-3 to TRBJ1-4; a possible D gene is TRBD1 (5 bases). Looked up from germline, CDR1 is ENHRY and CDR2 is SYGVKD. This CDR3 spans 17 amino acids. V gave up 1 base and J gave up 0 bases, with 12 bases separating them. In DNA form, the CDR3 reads TGTGCCATCAGTGAGTTGGGGCGGTCGGCAACTAATGAAAAACTGTTTTTT. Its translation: CAISELGRSATNEKLFF.

CDR3 DNA: TGTGCCAGCAGCCAACTGCTGGACAGGGGCGGCTATGGCTACACCTTC. It translates to CASSQLLDRGGYGYTF. The chain is built from TRBV4-2 and TRBJ1-2, with TRBD1 matching 9 bases. V shed 2 bases, J shed 4 bases, and the junction held 8 bases outside the gene matches. Germline loops: CDR1 LGHNA, CDR2 YNFKEQ. The CDR3 is 16 amino acids.

CDR3 DNA sequence: TGTGCCACCAGCAGAGACCGGTACACTGAAGCTTTCTTT. Its translation is CATSRDRYTEAFF. The chain has TRBV15 and TRBJ1-1; D not resolved. V was trimmed by 0 bases and J by 3 bases, leaving 5 bases between them. CDR3 size: 13 residues. In germline, CDR1 is LNHNV, CDR2 YYDKDF (reference sequence). The entire variable domain, with the rest obtained from reference TRBV15 and TRBJ1-1, is as follows: DAMVIQNPRYQVTQFGKPVTLSCSQTLNHNVMYWYQQKSSQAPKLLFHYYDKDFNNEADTPDNFQSRRPNTSFCFLDIRSPGLGDTAMYLCATSRDRYTEAFFGQGTRLTVV.

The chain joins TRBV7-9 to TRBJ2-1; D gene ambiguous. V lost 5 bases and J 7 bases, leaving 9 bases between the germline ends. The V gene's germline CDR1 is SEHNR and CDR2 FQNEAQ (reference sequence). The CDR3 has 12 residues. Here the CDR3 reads CASSPRLNEQFF. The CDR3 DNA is TGTGCCAGCAGCCCTCGATTGAATGAGCAGTTCTTC.